This TCR beta chain was observed in a study of vaccination and CD4 T cells after COVID-19. MiXCR was run by TCRdb on the PCR reads, yielding one entry per CDR3 protein. The sample consists of 20,000 to 25,000 distinct CDR3 sequences, under 75% of them appearing once. This CDR3 contains 14 residues. V lost 2 bases and J lost 7; bases outside the gene matches: 7. From germline, CDR1 is SQVTM and CDR2 ANQGSEA. The V gene is TRBV29-1, the J gene TRBJ2-4; 8 nucleotides align to TRBD1. The source is a human donor who had recovered from COVID-19. The sample here was CD4+ T cells from blood, taken before SARS-CoV-2 vaccination. CDR3 nucleotide sequence: TGCAGCGTTGAACAGGGGGCGCAGGGGAACATTCAGTACTTC. It codes for CSVEQGAQGNIQYF.